These T cell receptor beta chains were read from a single sample in a study of cytomegalovirus exposure and HLA in healthy donors. The data were produced by immunoSEQ multiplex PCR, yet TCRdb's version contains in-frame clones alone and is incomplete. The table shows around 190,000 clones, with 85% occurring only once. Sequenced: PBMCs. The receptors come from a man aged 18 to 30 in good health and CMV-seropositive. Each CDR3 is given with its conserved first and last residue. A D gene is named only where the DNA matches it firmly. The size field is filled for only some rows; it gives once, few, many or a size class.

d_gene: .
abundance: .
j_gene: TRBJ2-5
v_gene: TRBV5-6
CDR3aa: CASSFEGGQETQYF
CDR3nt: TGTGCCAGCAGCTTTGAGGGGGGGCAAGAGACCCAGTACTTC

d_gene: .
abundance: .
j_gene: TRBJ2-5
v_gene: TRBV2
CDR3aa: CASSEYLKETQYF
CDR3nt: TGTGCCAGCAGTGAATATCTAAAAGAGACCCAGTACTTC

d_gene: TRBD1
abundance: once
j_gene: TRBJ2-3
v_gene: TRBV29-1
CDR3aa: CSVGWDRGRDTQYF
CDR3nt: TGCAGCGTTGGCTGGGACAGGGGTAGGGATACGCAGTATTTT

d_gene: .
abundance: .
j_gene: TRBJ1-1
v_gene: TRBV5-1
CDR3aa: CASSLTGFMNTEAFF
CDR3nt: TGCGCCAGCAGCCTAACAGGGTTCATGAACACTGAAGCTTTCTTT

d_gene: .
abundance: .
j_gene: TRBJ1-2
v_gene: TRBV10-2
CDR3aa: CASSEQGVWNGYTF
CDR3nt: TGCGCCAGCAGTGAGCAAGGGGTTTGGAATGGCTACACCTTC

d_gene: .
abundance: .
j_gene: TRBJ2-7
v_gene: TRBV5-1
CDR3aa: CASKRGYEQYF
CDR3nt: TGCGCCAGCAAAAGGGGATACGAGCAGTACTTC

d_gene: TRBD1
abundance: .
j_gene: TRBJ1-1
v_gene: TRBV6-5
CDR3aa: CASRTDRGTEAFF
CDR3nt: TGTGCCAGCAGGACAGACAGGGGGACTGAAGCTTTCTTT

d_gene: TRBD1
abundance: .
j_gene: TRBJ1-2
v_gene: TRBV5-6
CDR3aa: CASSLAGTVDYGYTF
CDR3nt: TGTGCCAGCAGCTTGGCAGGGACAGTAGACTATGGCTACACCTTC

d_gene: TRBD2
abundance: .
j_gene: TRBJ2-2
v_gene: TRBV28
CDR3aa: CASIHGTITGELFF
CDR3nt: TGTGCCAGCATACATGGGACTATTACCGGGGAGCTGTTTTTT

d_gene: TRBD1
abundance: few
j_gene: TRBJ1-4
v_gene: TRBV7-9
CDR3aa: CASSLSLRDRDEKLFF
CDR3nt: TGTGCCAGCAGCTTGTCGTTACGGGACAGGGACGAAAAACTGTTTTTT

d_gene: TRBD2
abundance: .
j_gene: TRBJ2-3
v_gene: TRBV9
CDR3aa: CASSVERGADTQYF
CDR3nt: TGTGCCAGCAGCGTAGAGCGGGGCGCAGATACGCAGTATTTT

d_gene: .
abundance: .
j_gene: TRBJ2-7
v_gene: TRBV5-1
CDR3aa: CASSLIRGGEQYF
CDR3nt: TGCGCCAGCAGCTTGATCCGGGGAGGCGAGCAGTACTTC

d_gene: TRBD2
abundance: .
j_gene: TRBJ2-1
v_gene: TRBV9
CDR3aa: CASSVDLAVDNEQFF
CDR3nt: TGTGCCAGCAGCGTAGATCTAGCGGTCGACAATGAGCAGTTCTTC

d_gene: TRBD1
abundance: .
j_gene: TRBJ1-4
v_gene: TRBV2
CDR3aa: CASRPGQSNEKLFF
CDR3nt: TGTGCCAGCAGACCGGGACAGTCTAATGAAAAACTGTTTTTT

d_gene: .
abundance: once
j_gene: TRBJ2-2
v_gene: TRBV7-9
CDR3aa: CASSTMDSTGELFF
CDR3nt: TGTGCCAGCAGCACGATGGACAGTACCGGGGAGCTGTTTTTT

d_gene: TRBD2
abundance: .
j_gene: TRBJ2-2
v_gene: TRBV28
CDR3aa: CASSAGGPSGIYTGELFF
CDR3nt: TGTGCCAGCAGTGCAGGAGGGCCTAGCGGGATTTACACCGGGGAGCTGTTTTTT

d_gene: .
abundance: .
j_gene: TRBJ2-1
v_gene: TRBV7-3
CDR3aa: CASSLDSSYNEQFF
CDR3nt: TGTGCCAGCAGCTTAGACAGCTCCTACAATGAGCAGTTCTTC

d_gene: .
abundance: .
j_gene: TRBJ2-7
v_gene: TRBV27
CDR3aa: CASSWGAGYEQYF
CDR3nt: TGTGCCAGCAGTTGGGGTGCGGGGTACGAGCAGTACTTC

d_gene: TRBD2
abundance: .
j_gene: TRBJ2-1
v_gene: TRBV6-1
CDR3aa: CASSEVAGDPPQFF
CDR3nt: TGTGCCAGCAGTGAAGTGGCGGGAGACCCTCCCCAGTTCTTC

d_gene: .
abundance: .
j_gene: TRBJ2-1
v_gene: TRBV7-9
CDR3aa: CASSLVIANEQFF
CDR3nt: TGTGCCAGCAGCTTAGTGATAGCCAATGAGCAGTTCTTC

d_gene: .
abundance: .
j_gene: TRBJ1-2
v_gene: TRBV5-6
CDR3aa: CASSLDGVLWGYTF
CDR3nt: TGTGCCAGCAGCTTAGACGGAGTTTTATGGGGCTACACCTTC

d_gene: .
abundance: .
j_gene: TRBJ1-3
v_gene: TRBV7-6
CDR3aa: CASSPNSSGNTIYF
CDR3nt: TGTGCCAGCAGCCCCAACAGCTCTGGAAACACCATATATTTT

d_gene: .
abundance: .
j_gene: TRBJ1-5
v_gene: TRBV28
CDR3aa: CASSLPTGLNQPQHF
CDR3nt: TGTGCCAGCAGTCTACCTACAGGGCTCAATCAGCCCCAGCATTTT

d_gene: .
abundance: .
j_gene: TRBJ1-1
v_gene: TRBV28
CDR3aa: CATAGNTEAFF
CDR3nt: TGTGCCACCGCCGGGAACACTGAAGCTTTCTTT

d_gene: .
abundance: .
j_gene: TRBJ2-7
v_gene: TRBV21-1
CDR3aa: CASSKEGDRGLWQYF
CDR3nt: TGTGCCAGCAGCAAGGAAGGGGACAGGGGTTTGTGGCAGTACTTC

d_gene: TRBD2
abundance: .
j_gene: TRBJ2-3
v_gene: TRBV27
CDR3aa: CASSGWTSGATDTQYF
CDR3nt: TGTGCCAGCAGTGGATGGACTAGCGGGGCCACAGATACGCAGTATTTT

d_gene: .
abundance: once
j_gene: TRBJ2-7
v_gene: TRBV11-2
CDR3aa: CASSLDFASYEQYF
CDR3nt: TGTGCCAGCAGCTTAGATTTCGCGAGTTACGAGCAGTACTTC

d_gene: .
abundance: .
j_gene: TRBJ1-5
v_gene: TRBV7-9
CDR3aa: CASSLPGEPQHF
CDR3nt: TGTGCCAGCAGCTTACCAGGGGAGCCCCAGCATTTT

d_gene: .
abundance: .
j_gene: TRBJ2-5
v_gene: TRBV6-1
CDR3aa: CASSEGATYGRETQYF
CDR3nt: TGTGCCAGCAGTGAAGGGGCCACCTACGGTCGAGAGACCCAGTACTTC

d_gene: .
abundance: .
j_gene: TRBJ2-7
v_gene: TRBV18
CDR3aa: CASSPMWGDVNEQYF
CDR3nt: TGTGCCAGCTCACCAATGTGGGGGGACGTGAACGAGCAGTACTTC

d_gene: TRBD2
abundance: once
j_gene: TRBJ2-7
v_gene: TRBV28
CDR3aa: CASNLSGRYEQYF
CDR3nt: TGTGCCAGCAACCTTAGCGGGAGGTACGAGCAGTACTTC